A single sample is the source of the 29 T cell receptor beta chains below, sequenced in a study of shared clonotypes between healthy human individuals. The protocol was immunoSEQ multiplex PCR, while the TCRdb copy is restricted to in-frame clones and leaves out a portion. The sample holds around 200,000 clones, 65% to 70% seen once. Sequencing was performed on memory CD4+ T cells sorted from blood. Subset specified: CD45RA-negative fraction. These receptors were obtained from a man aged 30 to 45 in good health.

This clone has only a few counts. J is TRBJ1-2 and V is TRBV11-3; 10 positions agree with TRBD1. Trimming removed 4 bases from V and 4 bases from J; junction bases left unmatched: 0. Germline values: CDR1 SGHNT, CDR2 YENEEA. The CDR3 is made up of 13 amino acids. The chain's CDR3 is CASSWDRGYGYTF. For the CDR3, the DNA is TGTGCCAGCAGCTGGGACAGGGGCTATGGCTACACCTTC.

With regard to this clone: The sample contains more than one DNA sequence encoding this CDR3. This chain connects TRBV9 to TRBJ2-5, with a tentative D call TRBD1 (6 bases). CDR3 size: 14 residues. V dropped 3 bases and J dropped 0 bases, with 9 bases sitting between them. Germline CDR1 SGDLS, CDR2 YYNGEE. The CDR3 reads CASSGGQNQETQYF. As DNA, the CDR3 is TGTGCCAGCAGCGGTGGACAGAACCAAGAGACCCAGTACTTC.

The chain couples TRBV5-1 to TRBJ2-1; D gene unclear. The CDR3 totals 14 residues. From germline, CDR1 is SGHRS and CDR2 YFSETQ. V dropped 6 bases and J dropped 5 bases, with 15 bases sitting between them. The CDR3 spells CASTTTISDNEQFF. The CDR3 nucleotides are TGCGCCAGCACCACTACTATCTCTGACAATGAGCAGTTCTTC.

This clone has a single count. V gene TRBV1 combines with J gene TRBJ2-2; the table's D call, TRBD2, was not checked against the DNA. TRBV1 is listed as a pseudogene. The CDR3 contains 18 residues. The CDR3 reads CTSSQEFLAGEGPGELFF. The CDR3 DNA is TGCACCAGCAGCCAAGAATTCCTGGCAGGGGAGGGTCCCGGGGAGCTGTTTTTT.

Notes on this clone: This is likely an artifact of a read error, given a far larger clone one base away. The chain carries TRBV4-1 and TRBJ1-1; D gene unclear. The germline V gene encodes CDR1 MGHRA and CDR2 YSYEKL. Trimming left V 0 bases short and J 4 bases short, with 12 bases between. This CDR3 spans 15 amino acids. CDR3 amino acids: CASSQDFGKVTEAFF. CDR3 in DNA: TGCGCCAGCAGCCAAGATTTTGGGAAGGTCACTGAAGCTTTCTTT.

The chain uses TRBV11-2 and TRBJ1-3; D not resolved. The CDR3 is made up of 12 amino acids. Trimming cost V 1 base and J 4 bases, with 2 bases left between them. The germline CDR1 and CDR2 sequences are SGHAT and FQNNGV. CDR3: CASSLGGNTIYF. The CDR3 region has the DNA TGTGCCAGCAGCTTAGGGGGAAACACCATATATTTT.

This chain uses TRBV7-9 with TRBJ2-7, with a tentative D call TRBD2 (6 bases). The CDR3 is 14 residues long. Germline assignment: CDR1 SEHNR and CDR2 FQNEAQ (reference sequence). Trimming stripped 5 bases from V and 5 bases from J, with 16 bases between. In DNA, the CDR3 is TGTGCCAGCAGCCTACCGGGACTCCCTAACGAGCAGTACTTC. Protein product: CASSLPGLPNEQYF.

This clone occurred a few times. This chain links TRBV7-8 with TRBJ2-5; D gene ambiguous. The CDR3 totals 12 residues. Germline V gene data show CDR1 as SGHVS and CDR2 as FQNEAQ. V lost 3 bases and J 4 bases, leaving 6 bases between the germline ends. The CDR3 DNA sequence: TGTGCCAGCAGCTTCCAACTAGAGACCCAGTACTTC. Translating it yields CASSFQLETQYF.

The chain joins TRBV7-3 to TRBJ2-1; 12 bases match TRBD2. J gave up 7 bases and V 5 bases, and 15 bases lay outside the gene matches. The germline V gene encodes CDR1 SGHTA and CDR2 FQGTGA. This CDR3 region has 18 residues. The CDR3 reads CASSTRTSGTGFGNEQFF. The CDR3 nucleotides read TGTGCCAGCAGCACGAGGACTAGCGGGACCGGGTTCGGGAATGAGCAGTTCTTC.

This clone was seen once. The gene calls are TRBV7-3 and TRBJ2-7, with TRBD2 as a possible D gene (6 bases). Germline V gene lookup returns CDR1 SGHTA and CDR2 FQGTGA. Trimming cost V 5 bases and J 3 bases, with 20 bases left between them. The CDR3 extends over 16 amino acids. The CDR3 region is CASSPIPGDSSYEQYF. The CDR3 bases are TGTGCCAGCAGCCCCATCCCGGGAGACAGCAGCTACGAGCAGTACTTC.

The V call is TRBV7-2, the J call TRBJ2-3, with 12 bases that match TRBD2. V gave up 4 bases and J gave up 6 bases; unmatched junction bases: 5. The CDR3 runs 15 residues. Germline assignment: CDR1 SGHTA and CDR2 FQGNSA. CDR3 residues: CASSSKGLAGDTQYF. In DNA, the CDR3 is TGTGCCAGCAGCTCAAAAGGACTAGCGGGGGATACGCAGTATTTT. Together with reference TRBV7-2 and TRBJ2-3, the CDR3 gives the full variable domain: GAGVSQSPSNKVTEKGKDVELRCDPISGHTALYWYRQSLGQGLEFLIYFQGNSAPDKSGLPSDRFSAERTGGSVSTLTIQRTQQEDSAVYLCASSSKGLAGDTQYFGPGTRLTVL.

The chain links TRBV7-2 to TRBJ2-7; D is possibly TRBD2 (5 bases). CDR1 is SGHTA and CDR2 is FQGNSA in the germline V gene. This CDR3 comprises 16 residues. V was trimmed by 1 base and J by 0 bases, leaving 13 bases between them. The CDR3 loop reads CASSLGERLTSYEQYF. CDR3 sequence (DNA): TGTGCCAGCAGCTTAGGGGAGAGACTTACCTCCTACGAGCAGTACTTC.

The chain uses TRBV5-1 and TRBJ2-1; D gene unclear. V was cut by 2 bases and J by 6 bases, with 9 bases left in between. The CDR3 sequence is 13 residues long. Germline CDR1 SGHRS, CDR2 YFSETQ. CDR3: CASSLQRFNEQFF. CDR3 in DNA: TGCGCCAGCAGCTTACAGCGTTTCAATGAGCAGTTCTTC.

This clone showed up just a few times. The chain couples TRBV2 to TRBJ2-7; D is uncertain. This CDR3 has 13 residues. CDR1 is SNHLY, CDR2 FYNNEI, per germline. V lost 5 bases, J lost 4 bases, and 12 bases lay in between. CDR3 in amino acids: CASSRNPTYEQYF. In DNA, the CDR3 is TGTGCCAGCAGTCGTAACCCAACGTACGAGCAGTACTTC.

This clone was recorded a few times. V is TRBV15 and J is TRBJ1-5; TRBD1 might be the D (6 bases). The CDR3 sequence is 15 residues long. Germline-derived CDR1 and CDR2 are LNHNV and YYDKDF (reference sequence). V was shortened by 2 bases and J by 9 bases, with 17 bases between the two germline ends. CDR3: CATSRQLQGGLPQHF. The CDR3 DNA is TGTGCCACCAGCAGACAACTACAGGGAGGGTTGCCCCAGCATTTT. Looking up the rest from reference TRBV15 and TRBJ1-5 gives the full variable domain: DAMVIQNPRYQVTQFGKPVTLSCSQTLNHNVMYWYQQKSSQAPKLLFHYYDKDFNNEADTPDNFQSRRPNTSFCFLDIRSPGLGDTAMYLCATSRQLQGGLPQHFGDGTRLSIL.

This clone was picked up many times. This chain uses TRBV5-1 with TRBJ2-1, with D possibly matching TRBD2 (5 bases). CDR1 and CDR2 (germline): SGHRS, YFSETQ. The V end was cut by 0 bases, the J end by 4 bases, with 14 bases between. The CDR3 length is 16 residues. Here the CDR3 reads CASSLVRGFPYNEQFF. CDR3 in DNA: TGCGCCAGCAGCTTGGTGAGAGGGTTCCCTTACAATGAGCAGTTCTTC.

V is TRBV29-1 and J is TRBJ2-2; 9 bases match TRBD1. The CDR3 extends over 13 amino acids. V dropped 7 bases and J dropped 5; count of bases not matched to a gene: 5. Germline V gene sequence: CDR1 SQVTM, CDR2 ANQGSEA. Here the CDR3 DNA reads TGCAGCGCAGTGACAGGGGGGACCGGGGAGCTGTTTTTT. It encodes CSAVTGGTGELFF.

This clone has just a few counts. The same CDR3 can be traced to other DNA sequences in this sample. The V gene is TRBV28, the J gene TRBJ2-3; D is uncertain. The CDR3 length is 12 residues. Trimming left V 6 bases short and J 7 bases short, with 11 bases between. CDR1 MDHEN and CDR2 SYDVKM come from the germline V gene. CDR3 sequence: CASSLVRYTQYF. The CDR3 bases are TGTGCCAGCAGCCTCGTTCGGTATACGCAGTATTTT.

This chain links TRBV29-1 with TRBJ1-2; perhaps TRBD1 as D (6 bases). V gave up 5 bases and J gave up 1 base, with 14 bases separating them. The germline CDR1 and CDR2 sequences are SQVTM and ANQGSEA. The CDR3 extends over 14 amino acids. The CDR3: CSVSRGGRNYGYTF. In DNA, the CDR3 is TGCAGCGTTTCGAGGGGGGGCCGTAACTATGGCTACACCTTC. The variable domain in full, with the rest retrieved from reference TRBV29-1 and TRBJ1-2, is SAVISQKPSRDICQRGTSLTIQCQVDSQVTMMFWYRQQPGQSLTLIATANQGSEATYESGFVIDKFPISRPNLTFSTLTVSNMSPEDSSIYLCSVSRGGRNYGYTFGSGTRLTVV.

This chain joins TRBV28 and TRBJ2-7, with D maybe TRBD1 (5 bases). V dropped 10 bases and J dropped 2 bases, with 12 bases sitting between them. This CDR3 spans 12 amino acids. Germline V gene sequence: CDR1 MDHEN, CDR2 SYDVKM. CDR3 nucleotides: TGTGCCACTGTACAGGACCCCTACGAGCAGTACTTC. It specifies CATVQDPYEQYF.

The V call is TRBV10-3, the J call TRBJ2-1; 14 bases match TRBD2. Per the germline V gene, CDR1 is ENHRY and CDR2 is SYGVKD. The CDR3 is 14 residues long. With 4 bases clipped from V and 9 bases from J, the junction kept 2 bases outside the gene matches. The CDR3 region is CAISGGLAGVEQFF. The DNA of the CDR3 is TGTGCCATCAGTGGGGGACTAGCGGGAGTTGAGCAGTTCTTC.

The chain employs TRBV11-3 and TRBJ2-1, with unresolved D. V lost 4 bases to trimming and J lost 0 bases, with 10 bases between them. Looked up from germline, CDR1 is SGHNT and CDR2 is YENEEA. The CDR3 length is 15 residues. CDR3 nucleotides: TGTGCCAGCAGCTCGGACCTCAGCTCCTACAATGAGCAGTTCTTC. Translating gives CASSSDLSSYNEQFF.

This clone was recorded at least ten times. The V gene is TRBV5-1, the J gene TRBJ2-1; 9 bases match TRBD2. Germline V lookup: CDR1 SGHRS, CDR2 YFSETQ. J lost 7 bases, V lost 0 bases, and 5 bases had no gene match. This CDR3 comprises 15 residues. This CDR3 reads CASSLVGTSLNEQFF. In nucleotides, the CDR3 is TGCGCCAGCAGCTTGGTTGGGACTAGCTTGAATGAGCAGTTCTTC.

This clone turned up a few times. This CDR3 is CAITGSLADTQYF. The CDR3 nucleotides read TGTGCCATCACCGGGAGTTTGGCAGATACGCAGTATTTT. V gene TRBV10-3 combines with J gene TRBJ2-3, with D possibly matching TRBD2 (6 bases). The V end lost 7 bases, the J end lost 4 bases, and 12 bases lay between the germline ends. The CDR3 consists of 13 residues. Germline V CDR1 and CDR2: ENHRY, SYGVKD.

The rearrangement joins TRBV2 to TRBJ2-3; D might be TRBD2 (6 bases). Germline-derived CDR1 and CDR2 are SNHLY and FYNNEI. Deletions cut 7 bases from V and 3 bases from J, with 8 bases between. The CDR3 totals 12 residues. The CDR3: CASKTRTDTQYF. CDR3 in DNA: TGTGCCAGCAAGACTAGGACAGATACGCAGTATTTT.

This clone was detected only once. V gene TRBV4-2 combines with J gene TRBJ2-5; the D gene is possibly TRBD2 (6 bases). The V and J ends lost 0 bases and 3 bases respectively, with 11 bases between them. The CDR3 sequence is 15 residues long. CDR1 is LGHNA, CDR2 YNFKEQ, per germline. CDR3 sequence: CASSQDGGYEETQYF. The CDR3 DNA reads TGTGCCAGCAGCCAAGATGGAGGGTACGAAGAGACCCAGTACTTC.

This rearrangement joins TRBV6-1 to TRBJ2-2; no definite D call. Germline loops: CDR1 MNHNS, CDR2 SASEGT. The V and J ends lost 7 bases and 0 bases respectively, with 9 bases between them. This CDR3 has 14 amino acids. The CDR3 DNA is TGTGCCAGCAAGGAGATCGCGAACACCGGGGAGCTGTTTTTT. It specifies CASKEIANTGELFF.

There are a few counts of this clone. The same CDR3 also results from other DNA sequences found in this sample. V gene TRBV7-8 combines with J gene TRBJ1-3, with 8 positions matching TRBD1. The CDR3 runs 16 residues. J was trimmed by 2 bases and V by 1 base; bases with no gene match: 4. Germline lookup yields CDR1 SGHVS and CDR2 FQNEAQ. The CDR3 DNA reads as TGTGCCAGCAGCTTAGGTGGCAGGGGGCCTGGAAACACCATATATTTT. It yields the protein CASSLGGRGPGNTIYF.

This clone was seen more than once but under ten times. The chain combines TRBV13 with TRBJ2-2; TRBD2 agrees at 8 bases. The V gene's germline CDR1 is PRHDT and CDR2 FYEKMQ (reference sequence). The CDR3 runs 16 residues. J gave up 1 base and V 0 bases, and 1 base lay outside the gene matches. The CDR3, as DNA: TGTGCCAGCAGCTTAGGACTAGCGGTGAACACCGGGGAGCTGTTTTTT. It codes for CASSLGLAVNTGELFF.